The 23 T cell receptor beta chains reported below all come from one sample, sequenced in a study of shared clonotypes between healthy human individuals (dated by TCRdb to the early 2020s). The method behind the library was the immunoSEQ multiplex PCR assay. This immuneACCESS table, as held by TCRdb, lists in-frame sequences with V and J called but not all clones. Of the missing ones, under half trace to an unresolved V gene in checked studies; the others have no known cause. In all, the sample holds 2,500,000 or so clones, and roughly 93% of those were seen once. Of the sample, about 0.34% falls within the top ten clones. Sequencing was performed on naive CD4+ T cells from PBMCs. The sample's cell subset or site label, decoded: CD45RA+ positively selected. The receptor set was obtained from a man aged 18 to 35 in good health. Some clones in this sample may be carry-over from other donors' samples.

The V call is TRBV9, the J call TRBJ1-3; D gene uncertain. The V and J ends lost 3 bases and 5 bases respectively, with 0 bases between them. This CDR3 region has 10 residues. Germline V CDR1 and CDR2: SGDLS, YYNGEE. The CDR3 sequence is CASSGNTIYF. The CDR3 coding sequence is TGTGCCAGCAGCGGAAACACCATATATTTT.

The rearrangement joins TRBV18 to TRBJ2-7; the match to TRBD1 covers 7 bases. CDR3 length equals 15 residues. Germline CDR1 is KGHSH and CDR2 is LQKENI. Unmatched junction bases numbered 8, after V lost 4 bases and J lost 2 bases. In nucleotides, the CDR3 is TGTGCCAGCTCACGGACCGGGGACAGCGCCTACGAGCAGTACTTC. It specifies CASSRTGDSAYEQYF.

Regarding this clone: Other DNA sequences within the sample encode an identical CDR3. The genes are TRBV19 and TRBJ1-1, with a weak D call TRBD1 (5 bases). Looked up from germline, CDR1 is LNHDA and CDR2 is SQIVND (reference sequence). The CDR3 length is 14 residues. V was pared by 5 bases and J by 4 bases, with 14 bases between. CDR3 in amino acids: CASSPRGRSTEAFF. The CDR3 region has the DNA TGTGCCAGTAGTCCAAGGGGAAGGAGCACTGAAGCTTTCTTT.

The rearrangement joins TRBV5-1 to TRBJ2-2, with TRBD2 matching 11 bases. The CDR3 has 17 amino acids. From germline, CDR1 is SGHRS and CDR2 YFSETQ. J was trimmed by 7 bases and V by 2 bases; bases with no gene match: 10. CDR3 DNA: TGCGCCAGCAGCTTACCGGGACTAGCGGACCGGAGCGGGGAGCTGTTTTTT. Translated: CASSLPGLADRSGELFF.

The J gene is TRBJ2-2, the V gene TRBV4-1; no clear D gene. CDR3 length equals 15 residues. Germline CDR1 and CDR2: MGHRA and YSYEKL. V shed 2 bases and J shed 9 bases, with 16 bases lying between them. For the CDR3, the DNA is TGCGCCAGCAGCCAAACTCAGGATGCGTACCGGGAGCTGTTTTTT. It codes for CASSQTQDAYRELFF.

V usage is TRBV14 and J usage is TRBJ1-1; 7 bases are a match to TRBD1. V dropped 3 bases and J dropped 2; count of bases not matched to a gene: 3. The CDR3 runs 14 residues. Per germline, CDR1 SGHDN and CDR2 FVKESK. The DNA of the CDR3 is TGTGCCAGCAGCCACAACAGGGGAAACACTGAAGCTTTCTTT. Translating it yields CASSHNRGNTEAFF.

This chain connects TRBV7-2 to TRBJ2-2, with TRBD2 identical over 7 bases. The CDR3 sequence is 14 residues long. Germline-derived CDR1 and CDR2 are SGHTA and FQGNSA. J was trimmed by 6 bases and V by 1 base; bases with no gene match: 2. Written as DNA, the CDR3 is TGTGCCAGCAGCTTAGATCGGGGGGCCGGGGAGCTGTTTTTT. It yields the protein CASSLDRGAGELFF.

This chain joins TRBV7-3 and TRBJ2-7; 11 bases match TRBD2. Unmatched junction bases numbered 19, after V lost 6 bases and J lost 3 bases. CDR1 is SGHTA and CDR2 is FQGTGA in the germline V gene. The CDR3 consists of 19 residues. CDR3 region: CASSLTLLAGAFSVYEQYF. The CDR3 DNA reads TGTGCCAGCAGTCTTACGTTACTAGCGGGAGCTTTTTCTGTCTACGAGCAGTACTTC.

The gene calls are TRBV9 and TRBJ2-3, with D possibly TRBD2 on 5 matching bases. Germline CDR1 reads SGDLS; CDR2 reads YYNGEE. CDR3 length: 16 residues. The ends were cut back, 4 bases at V and 4 bases at J, with 19 bases in the middle. The CDR3 loop is CASSPRTNPGADTQYF. Here the CDR3 DNA reads TGTGCCAGCAGCCCCCGGACCAACCCCGGGGCAGATACGCAGTATTTT.

The rearrangement links TRBV18 to TRBJ1-5; no clear D gene. The CDR3 loop spans 15 amino acids. The germline CDR1 and CDR2 sequences are KGHSH and LQKENI. Between the trimmed V and J ends, which lost 2 bases and 6 bases, there was a span of 14 bases. The CDR3 coding sequence is TGTGCCAGCTCACCATCGGGAAACAGCGGTCAGCCCCAGCATTTT. Amino acid sequence: CASSPSGNSGQPQHF.

With regard to this clone: Other nucleotide sequences from this sample produce the same CDR3. The rearrangement uses TRBV18 and TRBJ2-7; D may be TRBD1 (6 bases). Germline V gene data show CDR1 as KGHSH and CDR2 as LQKENI. V was cut by 4 bases and J by 1 base, with 11 bases left in between. The CDR3 totals 14 residues. For the CDR3, the DNA is TGTGCCAGCTCACTCGGACAGCCATCCTACGAGCAGTACTTC. Its translation is CASSLGQPSYEQYF.

This chain joins TRBV14 and TRBJ1-5; D perhaps matches TRBD1 (6 bases). Germline CDR1 and CDR2: SGHDN and FVKESK. With 4 bases removed from V and 4 bases from J, the gap between germline ends came to 11 bases. CDR3 length: 14 residues. The CDR3 region has the DNA TGTGCCAGCAGCCCGCTAGGGGGGAATCAGCCCCAGCATTTT. It is translated as CASSPLGGNQPQHF.

This chain links TRBV30 with TRBJ2-7; D remains unclear. CDR3 size: 12 residues. Between the trimmed V and J ends, which lost 3 bases and 7 bases, there was a span of 13 bases. The V gene's germline CDR1 is GTSNPN and CDR2 SVGIG (reference sequence). CDR3 region: CAWRPRSQEQYF. In DNA form, the CDR3 reads TGTGCCTGGAGACCCCGGTCCCAGGAGCAGTACTTC. Using reference TRBV30 and TRBJ2-7 for the parts outside the CDR3, the full variable domain is SQTIHQWPATLVQPVGSPLSLECTVEGTSNPNLYWYRQAAGRGLQLLFYSVGIGQISSEVPQNLSASRPQDRQFILSSKKLLLSDSGFYLCAWRPRSQEQYFGPGTRLTVT.

The V call is TRBV5-1, the J call TRBJ2-7; 11 bases align to TRBD1. Germline V gene sequence: CDR1 SGHRS, CDR2 YFSETQ. V lost 5 bases to trimming and J lost 5 bases; unmatched junction nucleotides: 3. The CDR3 contains 13 residues. The CDR3 loop is CASRRDRGDEQYF. The CDR3 DNA reads TGCGCCAGCAGACGGGACAGGGGGGACGAGCAGTACTTC.

The rearrangement uses TRBV14 and TRBJ1-3; D unclear. Trimming took off 0 bases at V and 1 base at J, with 10 bases between the two ends. Germline lookup yields CDR1 SGHDN and CDR2 FVKESK. The CDR3 sequence is 16 residues long. As DNA, the CDR3 is TGTGCCAGCAGCCAAGATATGATCCAGTCTGGAAACACCATATATTTT. It encodes CASSQDMIQSGNTIYF.

Note on this clone: Other DNA sequences of this sample code for an identical CDR3. The chain recombines TRBV2 with TRBJ2-2; D not resolved. CDR3 length: 14 residues. V was trimmed by 6 bases and J by 2 bases, leaving 10 bases between them. Germline V gene lookup returns CDR1 SNHLY and CDR2 FYNNEI. The CDR3 coding sequence is TGTGCCAGCAGAAGGACGACAAACACCGGGGAGCTGTTTTTT. Translated, it gives CASRRTTNTGELFF.

The chain couples TRBV9 to TRBJ2-7; perhaps TRBD2 as D (6 bases). Trimming removed 3 bases from V and 4 bases from J, with 17 bases in between. CDR1 is SGDLS, CDR2 YYNGEE, per germline. This CDR3 is built from 15 residues. For the CDR3, the DNA is TGTGCCAGCAGCGGAGGGGACTTCTCGCCATACGAGCAGTACTTC. Protein product: CASSGGDFSPYEQYF.

The V and J genes are TRBV4-1 and TRBJ2-1; possible D gene TRBD2, 5 bases. This CDR3 spans 17 amino acids. The germline CDR1 and CDR2 sequences are MGHRA and YSYEKL. Trimming took 0 bases from V and 4 from J, leaving 16 bases between them. The CDR3 loop reads CASSQEIRLAGYNEQFF. The CDR3 DNA is TGCGCCAGCAGCCAAGAAATTAGGCTAGCAGGATACAATGAGCAGTTCTTC.

The chain uses TRBV11-2 and TRBJ1-2; 8 positions agree with TRBD1. This CDR3 is 15 amino acids long. The V gene end was trimmed by 1 base and the J gene end by 8 bases; junction bases not matched to a gene: 9. Germline CDR1 SGHAT, CDR2 FQNNGV. CDR3 region: CASSLGGDGQGGYTF. The CDR3, as DNA: TGTGCCAGCAGCTTAGGGGGGGATGGACAGGGAGGCTACACCTTC. Combining the CDR3 with reference TRBV11-2 and TRBJ1-2 gives the whole variable domain EAGVAQSPRYKIIEKRQSVAFWCNPISGHATLYWYQQILGQGPKLLIQFQNNGVVDDSQLPKDRFSAERLKGVDSTLKIQPAKLEDSAVYLCASSLGGDGQGGYTFGSGTRLTVV.

V and J are TRBV5-1 and TRBJ2-1; 14 positions agree with TRBD2. The CDR3 consists of 18 residues. The V gene's germline CDR1 is SGHRS and CDR2 YFSETQ. V lost 3 bases to trimming and J lost 1 base; unmatched junction nucleotides: 6. CDR3 sequence: CASSWGTSGRGSYNEQFF. CDR3 DNA: TGCGCCAGCAGCTGGGGGACTAGCGGGAGAGGTTCCTACAATGAGCAGTTCTTC.

The rearrangement joins TRBV18 to TRBJ2-2, with 11 bases matching TRBD2. This CDR3 contains 16 residues. J gave up 4 bases and V 4 bases, and 5 bases lay outside the gene matches. Germline values: CDR1 KGHSH, CDR2 LQKENI. CDR3 loop: CASSLGLAVLTGELFF. As DNA, the CDR3 is TGTGCCAGCTCACTGGGACTAGCGGTCCTCACCGGGGAGCTGTTTTTT.

The V gene is TRBV25-1, the J gene TRBJ1-6; D might be TRBD1 (6 bases). The CDR3 extends over 15 amino acids. From germline, CDR1 is MGHDK and CDR2 SYGVNS. Trimming left V 1 base short and J 7 bases short, with 11 bases between. In DNA, the CDR3 is TGTGCCAGCAGTGAATCGGGGGGCACGAATTCACCCCTCCACTTT. Translated: CASSESGGTNSPLHF.

This clone was picked up one time. CDR3 nucleotide sequence: TGTGCCAGCAGAGAGGACGGGTACGATGAGCAGTTCTTC. Amino acid sequence: CASREDGYDEQFF. The rearrangement uses TRBV9 and TRBJ2-1; D unclear. CDR3 length: 13 amino acids. Trimming removed 5 bases from V and 8 bases from J, with 14 bases in between. CDR1 and CDR2 from the germline V gene are SGDLS and YYNGEE.